This T cell receptor (beta chain) was sequenced in a study of cytotoxic CD8 clonotypes in ibrutinib-treated CLL. Overall study: The study included 11 relapsed/refractory and 15 treatment-naive patients; roughly 17 had IGHV unmutated disease. Among patients, about 24 responded partially and 2 completely; 14 then stayed remitted and some 12 progressed after median approximately 72 months.

Looked up from germline, CDR1 is SGHRS and CDR2 is YFSETQ. The CDR3 sequence is 13 residues long. V shed 2 bases and J shed 7 bases, with 13 bases lying between them. Generated by immunoSEQ multiplex PCR, the TCRdb table keeps only in-frame clones and is missing some. The data show some 300,000 clones, 80% seen once. A single count supports this clone. V gene TRBV5-1 combines with J gene TRBJ2-7; D is unclear. The clonotype originates from a human donor with chronic lymphocytic leukemia. Sequenced here: PBMCs, sampled before ibrutinib treatment. This CDR3 is CASSLVGFREQYF. For the CDR3, the DNA is TGCGCCAGCAGCTTAGTGGGGTTCCGAGAGCAGTACTTC.